Presented here are 11 T cell receptor beta chains from one specimen sequenced in a study of CD8+ T cells in alopecia areata. The sample's treatment: oral pan-JAK inhibitor, 5-10 mg twice daily. Once RNA had been extracted, it was reverse transcribed into cDNA to act as the sequencing template. Sequencing used immunoSEQ multiplex PCR; TCRdb keeps in-frame clones, though not all of them. The table has some 200,000 clones, less than 50% seen once. The sample in question was CD4+ T cells sorted from blood, obtained at approximately week 37, from a patient treated with tofacitinib. The receptors were sampled from a human donor with alopecia areata.

V gene TRBV28 combines with J gene TRBJ2-3; D perhaps matches TRBD1 (5 bases). The V gene's germline CDR1 is MDHEN and CDR2 SYDVKM. V was cut by 6 bases and J by 3 bases, with 10 bases left in between. CDR3 length: 13 amino acids. The CDR3 region is CASRSPGTDTQYF. CDR3 DNA sequence: TGTGCCAGCAGATCCCCAGGGACAGATACGCAGTATTTT.

This chain uses TRBV28 with TRBJ2-3; D possibly corresponds to TRBD2 (5 bases). The CDR3 contains 14 residues. V lost 5 bases, J lost 5 bases, and 14 bases lay in between. Germline CDR1 MDHEN, CDR2 SYDVKM. Here the CDR3 DNA reads TGTGCCAGCAGTCGAGGGTCCCCACGAGATACGCAGTATTTT. Translating gives CASSRGSPRDTQYF.

The chain combines TRBV5-1 with TRBJ2-3; maybe TRBD1 (6 bases). CDR3 length: 16 amino acids. CDR1 and CDR2 from the germline V gene are SGHRS and YFSETQ. Deletions cut 4 bases from V and 0 bases from J, with 15 bases between. The CDR3 coding sequence is TGCGCCAGCAGCCGAGACAGGAGACCTAGCACAGATACGCAGTATTTT. This gives the protein CASSRDRRPSTDTQYF.

This clone was seen a few times. The sample holds other DNA sequences that translate to the same CDR3. The V gene is TRBV20-1, the J gene TRBJ2-7, with D tentatively TRBD2 (5 bases). V shed 3 bases and J shed 3 bases, with 6 bases lying between them. Per the germline V gene, CDR1 is DFQATT and CDR2 is SNEGSKA (reference sequence). The CDR3 is made up of 11 amino acids. CDR3 sequence: CSASDYYEQYF. CDR3 DNA: TGCAGTGCTAGTGACTACTACGAGCAGTACTTC.

In this sample, this clone turned up a few times. The rearrangement links TRBV19 to TRBJ2-3, with D possibly TRBD1 on 5 matching bases. Trimming stripped 4 bases from V and 10 bases from J, with 24 bases between. Germline values: CDR1 LNHDA, CDR2 SQIVND (reference sequence). The CDR3 loop spans 16 amino acids. For the CDR3, the DNA is TGTGCCAGTAGTAACTTTCGTGACAGCACTCTGCCATCGCAGTATTTT. This sequence encodes CASSNFRDSTLPSQYF.

This clone was recorded once. The chain joins TRBV5-4 to TRBJ2-3; 9 positions agree with TRBD1. The CDR3 extends over 15 amino acids. Germline loops: CDR1 SGHNT, CDR2 YYREEE (reference sequence). V shed 4 bases and J 6 bases; nucleotides not matched to a gene: 9. CDR3 nucleotide sequence: TGTGCCAGCAGCGACCGGGACAGGGCGGTGGATACGCAGTATTTT. Translating it yields CASSDRDRAVDTQYF.

CDR3 amino acids: CASSEVDTQYF. Written as DNA, the CDR3 is TGTGCCAGCAGTGAGGTGGATACGCAGTATTTT. The V gene is TRBV6-5, the J gene TRBJ2-3; D not resolved. This CDR3 region has 11 residues. From germline, CDR1 is MNHEY and CDR2 SVGAGI. Trimming stripped 5 bases from V and 6 bases from J, with 6 bases between.

Written as DNA, the CDR3 is TGTGCCAGCAGGCCCGGGGGGTCCAACACTGAAGCTTTCTTT. Protein product: CASRPGGSNTEAFF. The rearrangement links TRBV6-5 to TRBJ1-1; D may be TRBD1 (5 bases). V shed 6 bases and J shed 2 bases, with 13 bases lying between them. Germline V gene data show CDR1 as MNHEY and CDR2 as SVGAGI. The CDR3 is 14 residues long.

This clone was recorded once. The V and J genes are TRBV30 and TRBJ1-5; possibly TRBD1 for D (5 bases). The CDR3 is 13 residues long. Germline-derived CDR1 and CDR2 are GTSNPN and SVGIG (reference sequence). Trimming shortened V by 2 bases and J by 5 bases, and 10 bases separated the two germline ends. CDR3 nucleotides: TGTGCCTGGAGTTGGCAGGGAGATCAGCCCCAGCATTTT. This encodes CAWSWQGDQPQHF.

In its sample, this clone was seen a few times. A much larger clone lies one base from this, so it may be a read error. This specimen includes other DNA sequences encoding the same CDR3. This chain connects TRBV6-6 to TRBJ1-2; D gene unclear. V dropped 2 bases and J dropped 7 bases, with 5 bases sitting between them. Germline CDR1 MNHNY, CDR2 SVGAGI (reference sequence). This CDR3 region has 11 residues. This chain's CDR3 is CASSYGLGYTF. CDR3 coding DNA: TGTGCCAGCAGTTACGGCCTTGGCTACACCTTC.

This clone was detected only a few times. The chain has TRBV19 and TRBJ1-2, with 7 bases fitting TRBD1. CDR1 and CDR2 from the germline V gene are LNHDA and SQIVND (reference sequence). This CDR3 has 15 amino acids. V shed 6 bases and J 2 bases; nucleotides not matched to a gene: 9. CDR3: CASSRDPQGNYGYTF. The CDR3 nucleotides are TGTGCCAGTAGCCGCGACCCACAGGGGAACTATGGCTACACCTTC.